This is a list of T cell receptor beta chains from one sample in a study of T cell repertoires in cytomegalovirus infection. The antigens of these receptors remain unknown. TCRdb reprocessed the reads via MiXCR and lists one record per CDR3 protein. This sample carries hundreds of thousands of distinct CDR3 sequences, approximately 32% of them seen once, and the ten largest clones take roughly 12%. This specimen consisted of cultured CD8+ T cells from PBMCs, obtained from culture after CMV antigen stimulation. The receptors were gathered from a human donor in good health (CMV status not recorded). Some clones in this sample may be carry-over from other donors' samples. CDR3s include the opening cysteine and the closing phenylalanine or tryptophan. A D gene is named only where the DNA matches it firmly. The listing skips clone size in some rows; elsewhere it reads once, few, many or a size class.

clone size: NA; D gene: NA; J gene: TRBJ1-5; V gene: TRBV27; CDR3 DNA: TGTGCCAGCAGTTTACGTCCCACCGGGCCTCAGCCCCAGCATTTT; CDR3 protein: CASSLRPTGPQPQHF
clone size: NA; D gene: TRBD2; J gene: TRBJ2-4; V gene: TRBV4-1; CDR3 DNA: TGCGCCAGCAGCCAAGATGAAGCGGGGGGTGCCAAAAACATTCAGTACTTC; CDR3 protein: CASSQDEAGGAKNIQYF
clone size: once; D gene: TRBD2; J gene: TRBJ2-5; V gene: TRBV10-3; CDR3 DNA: TGTGCCATCATGGGCCCGACTAGCGGCGGTGAACAAGAGACCCAGTACTTC; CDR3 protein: CAIMGPTSGGEQETQYF
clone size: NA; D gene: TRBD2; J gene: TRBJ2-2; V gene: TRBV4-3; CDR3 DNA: TGCGCCAGCAGCCAAGCTGTAGGAGCGGGGGGGGCATCCACCGGGGAGCTGTTTTTT; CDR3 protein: CASSQAVGAGGASTGELFF
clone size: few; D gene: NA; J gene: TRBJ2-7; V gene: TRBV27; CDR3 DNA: TGTGCCAGCAGTTTATCCTTGGGACAACTAAACTACGAGCAGTACTTC; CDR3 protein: CASSLSLGQLNYEQYF
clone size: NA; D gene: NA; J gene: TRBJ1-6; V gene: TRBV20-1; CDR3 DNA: TGCAGTGCTCGAAAGGGGCAGACGAGCTCCTATAATTCACCCCTCCACTTT; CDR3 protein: CSARKGQTSSYNSPLHF
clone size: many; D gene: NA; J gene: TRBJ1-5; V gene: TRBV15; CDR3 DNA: TGTGCCACCAGCCTCGGGTTTAGCAATCAGCCCCAGCATTTT; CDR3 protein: CATSLGFSNQPQHF
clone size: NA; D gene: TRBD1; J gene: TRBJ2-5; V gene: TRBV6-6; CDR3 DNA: TGTGCCAGCAGTTACCCGACAGGGGGCATCCTTGAGACCCAGTACTTC; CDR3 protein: CASSYPTGGILETQYF
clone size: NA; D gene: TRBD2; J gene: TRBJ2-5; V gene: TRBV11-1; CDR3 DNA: TGTGCCAGCAGCCACCGGACTAGCGGGGAGGAGACCCAGTACTTC; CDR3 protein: CASSHRTSGEETQYF
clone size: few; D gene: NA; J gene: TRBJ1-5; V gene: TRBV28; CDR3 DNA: TGTGCCAGCAGTTCCCCTTTACAGGGAGGGAATCAGCCCCAGCATTTT; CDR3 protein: CASSSPLQGGNQPQHF
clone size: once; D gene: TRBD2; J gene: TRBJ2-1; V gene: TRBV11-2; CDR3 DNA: TGTGCCAGCAGCATTCCTTTTTTGGGGGGGGAAACAAATGAGCAGTTCTTC; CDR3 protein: CASSIPFLGGETNEQFF
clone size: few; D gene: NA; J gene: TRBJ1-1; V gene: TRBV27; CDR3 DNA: TGTGCCAGCAGCGTCCGGGCCGGGGCCGCTGAAGCTTTCTTT; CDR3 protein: CASSVRAGAAEAFF
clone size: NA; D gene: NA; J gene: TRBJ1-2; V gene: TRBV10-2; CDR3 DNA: TGCGCCAGTAAAACATACGGGACTTCCTATGGCTACACCTTC; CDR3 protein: CASKTYGTSYGYTF
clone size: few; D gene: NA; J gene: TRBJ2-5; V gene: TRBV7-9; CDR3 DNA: TGTGCCAGCAGCCTCCCGCGGCGGGGACACCAAGAGACCCAGTACTTC; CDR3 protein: CASSLPRRGHQETQYF
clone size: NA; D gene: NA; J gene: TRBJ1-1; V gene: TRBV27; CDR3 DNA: TGTGCCAGCAGTGGACAAGGGAAGGCTTTCTTT; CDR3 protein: CASSGQGKAFF
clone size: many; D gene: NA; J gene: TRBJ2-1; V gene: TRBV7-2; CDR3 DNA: TGTGCCAGCAAACCCCGGGGGGCCAACTCCTACAATGAGCAGTTCTTC; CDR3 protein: CASKPRGANSYNEQFF
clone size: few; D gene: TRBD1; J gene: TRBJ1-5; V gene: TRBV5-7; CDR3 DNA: TGTGCCAGCAGCTTGTTAAGGACAGGGGCGCAGCCCCAGCATTTT; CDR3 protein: CASSLLRTGAQPQHF
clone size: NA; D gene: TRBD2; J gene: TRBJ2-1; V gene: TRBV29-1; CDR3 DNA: TGCAGCGTTGAAGGAACTAGCGCTGAGCAGTTCTTC; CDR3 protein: CSVEGTSAEQFF
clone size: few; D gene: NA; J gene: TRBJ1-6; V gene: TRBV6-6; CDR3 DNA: TGTGCCAGCACCTTACCCCGGTTCTATAATTCACCCCTCCACTTT; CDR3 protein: CASTLPRFYNSPLHF
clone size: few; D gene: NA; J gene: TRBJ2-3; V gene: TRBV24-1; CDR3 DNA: TGTGCCACCAGTGATGCCCCGGACAGACCAGATACGCAGTATTTT; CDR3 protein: CATSDAPDRPDTQYF
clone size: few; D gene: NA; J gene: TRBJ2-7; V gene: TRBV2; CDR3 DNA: TGTGCCAGCATTGGGTCTGGGCCCTACGAGCAGTACTTC; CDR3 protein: CASIGSGPYEQYF
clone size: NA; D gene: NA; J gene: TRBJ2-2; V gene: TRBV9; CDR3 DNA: TGTGCCAGCAGCGTAGGGGTTACGAACACCGGGGAGCTGTTTTTT; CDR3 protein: CASSVGVTNTGELFF
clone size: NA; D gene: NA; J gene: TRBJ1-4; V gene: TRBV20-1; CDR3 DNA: TGCAGTGCTAGTGCTTATCGATCAACTAATGAAAAACTGTTTTTT; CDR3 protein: CSASAYRSTNEKLFF
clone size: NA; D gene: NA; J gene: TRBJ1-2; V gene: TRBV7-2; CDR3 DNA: TGTGCCAGCAGCCCACAGATGTCCAGGGTTTTCGACTATGGCTACACCTTC; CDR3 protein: CASSPQMSRVFDYGYTF
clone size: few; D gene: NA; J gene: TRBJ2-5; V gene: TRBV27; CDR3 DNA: TGTGCCAGCAGTTTACATAGAGGCAAACAAGAGACCCAGTACTTC; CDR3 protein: CASSLHRGKQETQYF
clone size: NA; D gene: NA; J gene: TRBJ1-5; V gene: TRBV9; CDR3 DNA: TGTGCCAGCAGCGTATCAGGTTCAGGAAACCAGCCCCAGCATTTT; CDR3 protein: CASSVSGSGNQPQHF
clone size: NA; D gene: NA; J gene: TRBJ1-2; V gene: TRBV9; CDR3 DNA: TGTGCCAGCAGATCCGATCCGTGGGGCTACACCTTC; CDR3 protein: CASRSDPWGYTF
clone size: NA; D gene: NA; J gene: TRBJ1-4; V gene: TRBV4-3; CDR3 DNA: TGCGCCAGCAGCCAAGATGGTGGGATCAATGAAAAACTGTTTTTT; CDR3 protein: CASSQDGGINEKLFF
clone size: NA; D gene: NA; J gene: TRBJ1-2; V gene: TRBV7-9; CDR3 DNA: TGTGCCAGCAGCTCCCTTCGGGGGGCCTATGGCTACACCTTC; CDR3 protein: CASSSLRGAYGYTF
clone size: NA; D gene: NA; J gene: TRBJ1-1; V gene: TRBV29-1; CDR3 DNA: TGCAGTGTCAGGAACACTGAAGCTTTCTTT; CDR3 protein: CSVRNTEAFF
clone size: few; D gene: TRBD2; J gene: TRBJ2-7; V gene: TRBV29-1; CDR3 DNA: TGCAGCGTTGAATTAGCGGGGGAACAACCCTACGAGCAGTACTTC; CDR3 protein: CSVELAGEQPYEQYF
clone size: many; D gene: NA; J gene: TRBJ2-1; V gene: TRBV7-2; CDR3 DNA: TGTGCCAGCAGCTTAGCGGGGGGACAGTCCTACAATGAGCAGTTCTTC; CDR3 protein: CASSLAGGQSYNEQFF
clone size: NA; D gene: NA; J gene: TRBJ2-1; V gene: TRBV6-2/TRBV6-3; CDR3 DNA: TGTGCCAGCAAGAGCAATGAGCAGTTCTTC; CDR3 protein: CASKSNEQFF
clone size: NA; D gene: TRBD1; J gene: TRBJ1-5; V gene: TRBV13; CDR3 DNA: TGTGCCAGCAGCTCGGGACAGTTGGGAAGAAGGGTCCAGCATTTT; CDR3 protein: CASSSGQLGRRVQHF
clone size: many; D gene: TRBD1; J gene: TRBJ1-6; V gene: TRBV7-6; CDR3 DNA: TGTGCCAGCAGCTTAGCGATCGGGACAGACTATAATTCACCCCTCCACTTT; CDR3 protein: CASSLAIGTDYNSPLHF
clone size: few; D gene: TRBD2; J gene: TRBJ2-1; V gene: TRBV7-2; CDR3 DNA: TGTGCCAGCAGCCCTACGGTGGTTGCGGGGGGGCCTGGCAATGAGCAGTTCTTC; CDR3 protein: CASSPTVVAGGPGNEQFF
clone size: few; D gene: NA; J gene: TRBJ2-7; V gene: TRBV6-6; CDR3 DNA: TGTGCCAGCAGTTACCAGGACAGCAATAAGTACGGGGGCTACGAGCAGTACTTC; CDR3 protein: CASSYQDSNKYGGYEQYF
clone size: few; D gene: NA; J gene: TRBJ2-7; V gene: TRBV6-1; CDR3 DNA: TGTGCCAGCAGCGCCGGTACGTTCGCCTACGAGCAGTACTTC; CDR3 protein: CASSAGTFAYEQYF
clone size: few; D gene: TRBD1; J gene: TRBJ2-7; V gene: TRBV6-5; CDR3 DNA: TGTGCCAGCAGTTACTCGACAGGGAACTACGAGCAGTACTTC; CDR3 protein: CASSYSTGNYEQYF
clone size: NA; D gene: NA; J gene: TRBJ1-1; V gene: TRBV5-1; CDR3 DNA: TGCGCCAGCAGCTTGGAGTGGGGGGACACTGAAGCTTTCTTT; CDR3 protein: CASSLEWGDTEAFF